The source of this T cell receptor (beta chain) is a study of vaccination and CD4 T cells after COVID-19. Study-wide context: Stimuli were overlapping spike peptide pools of SARS-CoV-2 and three common cold coronaviruses (HCoV-NL63, HCoV-OC43, HCoV-229E). As a positive control, some control cultures were given a CEFX pool, while others were given an HIV-1 Nef pool or no peptide. General observations from the study: A median of around 90% of reactive clones, in convalescent patients, became evident only post-vaccination.

Treatment described: roughly 11-day PBMC culture with coronavirus spike peptide pools or control peptides (ViraFEST assay). Cultures of PBMCs, more than 1.5 million per well, were set up with 7.5 to 10 IU/ml IL-2 and roughly 9.5 ug/ml peptide pools. V was pared by 4 bases and J by 0 bases, with 13 bases of the junction left unmatched. Per the germline V gene, CDR1 is DFQATT and CDR2 is SNEGSKA (reference sequence). The CDR3 loop spans 19 amino acids. This clonotype turned up a few times. The antigen remains unidentified. Sequenced with the Oncomine TCR Beta short-read assay was DNA taken from cultured CD4+ T cells. TCRdb processed the PCR reads anew with MiXCR; each CDR3 protein has one entry. The sample shows roughly 17,000 distinct CDR3 sequences, roughly 40% of them seen only once.

The sample comprised CD4+ T cells from blood, cultured in vitro. This rearrangement joins TRBV20-1 to TRBJ2-4; 12 bases map to TRBD2. This clonotype was sampled from a human donor who had recovered from COVID-19. The DNA for the CDR3 is TGCAGTGCTACATTACCCGGGACTAGCGGGTCGTTAGCCAAAAACATTCAGTACTTC. This codes for CSATLPGTSGSLAKNIQYF.